Each of the 25 T cell receptor beta chains below was sequenced from the same sample in a study of vaccination and CD4 T cells after COVID-19. At the Johns Hopkins FTIC core, DNA taken from cultured CD4+ T cells was sequenced by way of the Oncomine TCR Beta short-read assay. Using its own MiXCR run on the PCR reads, TCRdb lists one record per CDR3 protein. The sample yields about 21,000 distinct CDR3 sequences, 70% seen once. These TCRs' antigens remain unknown. Described treatment: approximately 10-day PBMC culture with coronavirus spike peptide pools or control peptides (ViraFEST assay). Sequencing was done on a sample of CD4+ T cells from blood, cultured in vitro. The origin of the receptors is a human donor who had recovered from COVID-19.

This clonotype was recorded once. The V gene is TRBV25-1, the J gene TRBJ1-2; D unclear. Trimming took off 3 bases at V and 8 bases at J, with 28 bases between the two ends. Per the germline V gene, CDR1 is MGHDK and CDR2 is SYGVNS. The CDR3 length is 18 residues. The CDR3 sequence: CASSDPLGQTNTPYGYTF. The CDR3 region has the DNA TGTGCCAGCAGTGACCCGTTAGGGCAGACCAACACCCCCTACGGCTACACCTTC.

This clonotype has just one count. This chain uses TRBV7-9 with TRBJ2-7; 7 bases fit TRBD1. CDR1 and CDR2 (germline): SEHNR, FQNEAQ (reference sequence). The V gene end was trimmed by 5 bases and the J gene end by 3 bases; junction bases not matched to a gene: 16. This CDR3 has 17 amino acids. CDR3 nucleotides: TGTGCCAGCAGCGAACTTACCCGGGACAGTCTCATCTACGAGCAGTACTTC. Translating it yields CASSELTRDSLIYEQYF.

The V and J genes are TRBV20-1 and TRBJ1-5, with D uncertain. There are 12 residues in the CDR3. The V end was cut by 0 bases, the J end by 7 bases, with 7 bases between. The germline gives CDR1 DFQATT, CDR2 SNEGSKA (reference sequence). CDR3 nucleotide sequence: TGCAGTGCTAGAGAATCCCTACAGCCCCAGCATTTT. Translation gives CSARESLQPQHF.

The rearrangement joins TRBV12-3 or TRBV12-4 to TRBJ1-2; D perhaps matches TRBD1 (5 bases). V lost 3 bases to trimming and J lost 2 bases, with 13 bases between them. The CDR3 is 15 amino acids. CDR3 DNA: TGTGCCAGCAGTTTGAAAGGACAATCCAACTATGGCTACACCTTC. Its protein product is CASSLKGQSNYGYTF.

This rearrangement joins TRBV10-3 to TRBJ1-6; 7 bases are a match to TRBD1. The CDR3 consists of 12 residues. The ends lost 8 bases at V and 10 bases at J; junction bases unmatched: 5. Germline CDR1 ENHRY, CDR2 SYGVKD. This CDR3 is CAIGTEYSPLHF. CDR3 nucleotides: TGTGCCATCGGGACAGAATACTCACCCCTCCACTTT.

This clonotype came up once. The chain is built from TRBV19 and TRBJ1-5; 12 bases are shared with TRBD1. V lost 6 bases, J lost 7 bases, and 7 bases stayed unmatched. The CDR3 runs 15 residues. Per the germline V gene, CDR1 is LNHDA and CDR2 is SQIVND (reference sequence). CDR3 bases: TGTGCCAGTAGCTCTCCCGGGACAGGGGGCCAGCCCCAGCATTTT. It encodes CASSSPGTGGQPQHF.

V and J are TRBV28 and TRBJ2-7; the D gene could be TRBD1 or TRBD2 (5 bases each). Germline V gene lookup returns CDR1 MDHEN and CDR2 SYDVKM. The CDR3 runs to 15 residues. V was shortened by 6 bases and J by 0 bases, with 15 bases between the two germline ends. The DNA of the CDR3 is TGTGCCAGCAGCCGGACCGGGGCCGCCTCCTACGAGCAGTACTTC. Translation: CASSRTGAASYEQYF.

The V gene is TRBV20-1, the J gene TRBJ2-2; no definite D call. The CDR3 loop spans 13 amino acids. The V end lost 5 bases, the J end lost 8 bases, and 15 bases lay between the germline ends. From germline, CDR1 is DFQATT and CDR2 SNEGSKA (reference sequence). This CDR3 reads CSAAPVVGGELFF. The CDR3 DNA reads as TGCAGTGCTGCCCCGGTTGTAGGAGGGGAGCTGTTTTTT.

The rearrangement uses TRBV28 and TRBJ1-5, with D perhaps TRBD1 (5 bases). The CDR3 has 17 amino acids. Trimming removed 4 bases from V and 0 bases from J, with 16 bases in between. Germline V gene sequence: CDR1 MDHEN, CDR2 SYDVKM. The CDR3 spells CASSSISGTDSNQPQHF. CDR3 sequence (DNA): TGTGCCAGCAGTTCAATATCCGGGACGGATAGCAATCAGCCCCAGCATTTT.

In this sample, this clonotype turned up a few times. This CDR3 is CAWTRVTSDDTEAFF. The CDR3 bases are TGTGCCTGGACCAGGGTCACATCGGACGACACTGAAGCTTTCTTT. The chain recombines TRBV30 with TRBJ1-1; D perhaps matches TRBD1 (5 bases). V lost 4 bases and J lost 3, with 18 bases in between. This CDR3 has 15 amino acids. CDR1 is GTSNPN and CDR2 is SVGIG in the germline V gene (reference sequence).

The chain uses TRBV20-1 and TRBJ1-3, with a weak D call TRBD1 (6 bases). V was shortened by 1 base and J by 8 bases, with 9 bases between the two germline ends. Germline V gives CDR1 DFQATT, CDR2 SNEGSKA (reference sequence). The CDR3 length is 12 residues. The CDR3 DNA sequence: TGCAGTGCTAGAGGGACAGTAGACACCATATATTTT. Protein: CSARGTVDTIYF.

The chain combines TRBV20-1 with TRBJ1-1; weak D call: TRBD1 (6 bases). This CDR3 has 16 residues. V lost 3 bases and J lost 0, with 17 bases in between. The germline CDR1 and CDR2 sequences are DFQATT and SNEGSKA (reference sequence). CDR3 DNA sequence: TGCAGTGCTAGTCCCGCGACGGGGGCCGTGAACACTGAAGCTTTCTTT. Translating it yields CSASPATGAVNTEAFF.

The chain carries TRBV20-1 and TRBJ2-7; 8 positions agree with TRBD2. Germline V lookup: CDR1 DFQATT, CDR2 SNEGSKA (reference sequence). Trimming removed 3 bases from V and 7 bases from J; junction bases left unmatched: 2. The CDR3 length is 11 residues. The CDR3 spells CSASGRGEQYF. Here the CDR3 DNA reads TGCAGTGCTAGCGGGAGGGGGGAGCAGTACTTC.

The chain couples TRBV7-3 to TRBJ2-3; 16 bases are a match to TRBD2. V shed 1 base, J shed 2 bases, and the junction held 6 bases outside the gene matches. The V gene's germline CDR1 is SGHTA and CDR2 FQGTGA. This CDR3 is 19 amino acids long. The DNA of the CDR3 is TGTGCCAGCAGCTTAATCGGTGGGACTAGCGGGAGGGTCACAGATACGCAGTATTTT. It specifies CASSLIGGTSGRVTDTQYF.

This rearrangement joins TRBV27 to TRBJ2-6; the D gene is possibly TRBD1 (5 bases). The CDR3 consists of 16 residues. V dropped 1 base and J dropped 0 bases, with 7 bases sitting between them. Germline V CDR1 and CDR2: MNHEY, SMNVEV (reference sequence). CDR3 sequence: CASSLLGLSGANVLTF. The CDR3 DNA sequence: TGTGCCAGCAGTTTATTGGGGCTCTCTGGGGCCAACGTCCTGACTTTC.

This sequence joins TRBV15 and TRBJ2-3; 7 nucleotides line up with TRBD2. CDR3 length: 15 amino acids. Germline CDR1 LNHNV, CDR2 YYDKDF (reference sequence). J lost 2 bases, V lost 1 base, and 3 bases had no gene match. CDR3 DNA: TGTGCCACCAGCAGAGGGGAGGGGCACACAGATACGCAGTATTTT. This encodes CATSRGEGHTDTQYF.

The chain carries TRBV7-6 and TRBJ1-3; D not certain. The length of the CDR3 is 13 residues. V dropped 1 base and J dropped 0 bases, with 1 base sitting between them. Per germline, CDR1 SGHVS and CDR2 FNYEAQ. This CDR3 reads CASSLGSGNTIYF. Here the CDR3 DNA reads TGTGCCAGCAGCTTAGGCTCTGGAAACACCATATATTTT. The full variable domain, its missing parts supplied by reference TRBV7-6 and TRBJ1-3, is GAGVSQSPRYKVTKRGQDVALRCDPISGHVSLYWYRQALGQGPEFLTYFNYEAQQDKSGLPNDRFSAERPEGSISTLTIQRTEQRDSAMYRCASSLGSGNTIYFGEGSWLTVV.

This sequence joins TRBV20-1 and TRBJ2-7, with D tentatively TRBD1 (5 bases). Germline loops: CDR1 DFQATT, CDR2 SNEGSKA (reference sequence). The V gene lost 0 bases and the J gene lost 3 bases, with 18 bases spanning the gap. This CDR3 has 16 amino acids. CDR3: CSARDRWGLRGYEQYF. CDR3 nucleotide sequence: TGCAGTGCTAGAGATCGGTGGGGCTTGAGAGGCTACGAGCAGTACTTC.

The chain links TRBV5-1 to TRBJ2-3, with a possible D match to TRBD2 (6 bases). Looked up from germline, CDR1 is SGHRS and CDR2 is YFSETQ. Trimming removed 4 bases from V and 11 bases from J, with 17 bases in between. This CDR3 comprises 13 residues. CDR3 nucleotide sequence: TGCGCCAGCAGCCGGGACTCCTTTGGGGAGCAGTATTTT. Translating it yields CASSRDSFGEQYF.

The J gene is TRBJ2-5, the V gene TRBV11-2; the D gene could be TRBD1 or TRBD2 (5 bases each). The CDR3 consists of 15 residues. V shed 5 bases and J shed 1 base, with 14 bases lying between them. In germline, CDR1 is SGHAT, CDR2 FQNNGV. CDR3 sequence (DNA): TGTGCCAGCAGCCCTATGGGGCTAGCCCAAGAGACCCAGTACTTC. It is translated as CASSPMGLAQETQYF.

J is TRBJ1-5 and V is TRBV7-2; D uncertain. Germline CDR1 is SGHTA and CDR2 is FQGNSA. V lost 5 bases and J 3 bases, leaving 8 bases between the germline ends. The CDR3 sequence is 13 residues long. The CDR3 here is CASSLRFNQPQHF. The CDR3 DNA reads TGTGCCAGCAGCCTACGGTTCAATCAGCCCCAGCATTTT.

This chain joins TRBV7-8 and TRBJ2-4; perhaps TRBD1 as D (6 bases). This CDR3 has 16 residues. V lost 4 bases, J lost 0 bases, and 13 bases lay in between. The germline V gene has CDR1 SGHVS and CDR2 FQNEAQ. CDR3 DNA: TGTGCCAGCAGCTCACAGGGATCGGCAGCCAAAAACATTCAGTACTTC. The encoded protein is CASSSQGSAAKNIQYF.

DNA for the CDR3: TGTGCCAGCAGCACCCTACAGAGAATGAACACTGAAGCTTTCTTT. Protein: CASSTLQRMNTEAFF. The J gene is TRBJ1-1, the V gene TRBV5-4; no firm D call. The CDR3 contains 15 residues. Trimming shortened V by 4 bases and J by 0 bases, and 13 bases separated the two germline ends. CDR1 SGHNT and CDR2 YYREEE come from the germline V gene (reference sequence).

This clonotype has just one count. The genes are TRBV6-1 and TRBJ2-2; D is unclear. CDR1 and CDR2 from the germline V gene are MNHNS and SASEGT. The CDR3 is 14 residues long. V lost 11 bases, J lost 2 bases, and 15 bases lay in between. The DNA of the CDR3 is TGTGCCTGCTTGGGCCCTAGAAACACCGGGGAGCTGTTTTTT. Translation gives CACLGPRNTGELFF.

This clonotype was counted a single time. This chain uses TRBV11-2 with TRBJ2-1; tentatively, D is TRBD1 or TRBD2 (7 bases each). Trimming left V 7 bases short and J 5 bases short, with 18 bases between. CDR1 SGHAT and CDR2 FQNNGV come from the germline V gene. The CDR3 contains 15 residues. The CDR3 bases are TGTGCCAGCACCCAGGGGGGGTGGGGACACAATGAGCAGTTCTTC. Translated, it gives CASTQGGWGHNEQFF.